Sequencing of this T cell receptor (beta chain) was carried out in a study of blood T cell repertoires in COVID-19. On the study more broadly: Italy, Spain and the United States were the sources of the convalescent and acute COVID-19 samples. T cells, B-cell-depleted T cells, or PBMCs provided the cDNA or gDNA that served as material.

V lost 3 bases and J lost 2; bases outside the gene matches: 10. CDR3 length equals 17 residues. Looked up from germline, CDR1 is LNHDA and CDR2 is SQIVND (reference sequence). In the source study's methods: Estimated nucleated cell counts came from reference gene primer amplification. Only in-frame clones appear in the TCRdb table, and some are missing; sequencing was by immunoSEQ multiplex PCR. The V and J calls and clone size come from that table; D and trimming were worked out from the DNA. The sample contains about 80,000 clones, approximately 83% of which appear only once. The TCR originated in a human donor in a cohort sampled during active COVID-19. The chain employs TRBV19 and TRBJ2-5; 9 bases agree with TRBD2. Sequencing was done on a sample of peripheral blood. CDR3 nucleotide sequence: TGTGCCAGTAGTATCGGTTTGGCTAGCGGGGTTCAAGAGACCCAGTACTTC. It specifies CASSIGLASGVQETQYF.